This entry is about one TCR beta chain. At one end the junction does not follow the germline gene, possibly because of a read error. The library came from three nested PCR rounds adapted from ARM-PCR protocols. TCRdb itself ran the multiplex PCR reads through MiXCR, one entry per CDR3 protein. Here the sample spans 60,000 to 85,000 distinct CDR3 sequences, about 80% being singletons. The data were taken from a study of tumor and adjacent non-tumor tissue in lung cancer. About the study: The patients, some ten men and five or six women, were about 30 to 85 with stage I to III disease.

Germline-derived CDR1 and CDR2 are DFQATT and SNEGSKA (reference sequence). CDR3 length equals 13 residues. RNA was extracted from bulk tissue without any cell sorting. The clonotype comes from a man in his 60s with non-small cell lung cancer. The rearrangement links TRBV20-1 to TRBJ2-1; no reliable D call. The material sequenced was lung tumor tissue. The DNA for the CDR3 is TGCAGTGTTCGAGACTTACCCTACAATGAGCAGCTCTTC. Protein sequence: CSVRDLPYNEQLF.